This T cell receptor (beta chain) was sequenced in a study of cytomegalovirus exposure and HLA in healthy donors. The donors belonged to the roughly 110-subject validation cohort, separate from the roughly 700-subject first cohort. Germline V lookup: CDR1 MNHNS, CDR2 SASEGT. The CDR3 is made up of 18 amino acids. Trimming removed 1 base from V and 4 bases from J; junction bases left unmatched: 4. Repertoires were generated with immunoSEQ multiplex PCR, while TCRdb's copy carries only in-frame clones and drops some. The sample yields about 360,000 clones, about nine tenths seen once. The sequenced sample was PBMCs. The receptor comes from a woman aged 18-29 years in good health and CMV-seronegative. The chain recombines TRBV6-1 with TRBJ2-2, with TRBD2 identical over 15 bases. The CDR3 DNA reads TGTGCCAGCAGTGAAGGAGGACTAGCGGGGGGGCCCACCGGGGAGCTGTTTTTT. This codes for CASSEGGLAGGPTGELFF.